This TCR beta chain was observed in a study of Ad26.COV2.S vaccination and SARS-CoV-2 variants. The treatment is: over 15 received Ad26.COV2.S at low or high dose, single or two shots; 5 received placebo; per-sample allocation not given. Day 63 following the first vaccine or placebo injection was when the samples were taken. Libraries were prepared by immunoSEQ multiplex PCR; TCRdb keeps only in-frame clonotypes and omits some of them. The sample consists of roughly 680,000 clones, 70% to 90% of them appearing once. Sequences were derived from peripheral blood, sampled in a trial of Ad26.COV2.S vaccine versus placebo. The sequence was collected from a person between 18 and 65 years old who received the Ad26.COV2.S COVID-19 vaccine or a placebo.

CDR3 sequence (DNA): TGTGCCTGGAGTCTAGGACAGTCTGGCTACACCTTC. Translating gives CAWSLGQSGYTF. This chain uses TRBV30 with TRBJ1-2, with a possible D match to TRBD1 (6 bases). This CDR3 comprises 12 residues. Germline CDR1 is GTSNPN and CDR2 is SVGIG (reference sequence). The V end lost 2 bases, the J end lost 7 bases, and 11 bases lay between the germline ends.